This T cell receptor beta chain was recorded in a study of identical twins. Whole-study results and caveats: Alpha sequences out of frame and shared by twins had excess low generation probability. Abundant beta clonotypes from cord blood bore fewer insertions; memory repertoires lacked this pattern.

This clonotype was seen many times. Its target is not known. Between the trimmed V and J ends, which lost 3 bases and 2 bases, there was a span of 7 bases. This CDR3 is 13 amino acids long. The authors used template switching to add a universal primer site and gave cDNA unique molecular identifiers. TCRdb itself ran the 5' RACE reads through MiXCR, one entry per CDR3 protein. The table records approximately 680,000 distinct CDR3 sequences, 7.1% of them present only once. These sequences were also reported in another study, on yellow fever vaccine responses in identical twins.

The chain links TRBV12-3 or TRBV12-4 to TRBJ2-5, with D unresolved. Sequencing was done on a sample of PBMCs. The receptor was isolated from a woman younger than 30 in good health. The CDR3 protein is CASSLSQQETQYF. CDR3 coding DNA: TGTGCCAGCAGTTTGAGTCAGCAAGAGACCCAGTACTTC.